The rows below give T cell receptor beta chains drawn from one sample of a study of blood T cell repertoires in COVID-19. Libraries were prepared by immunoSEQ multiplex PCR; TCRdb keeps only in-frame clonotypes and omits some of them. The table lists around 70,000 clones, around 90% of them singletons. The sample comprised peripheral blood. These receptors were collected from a human donor in a cohort sampled during active COVID-19. Each CDR3 is given without its conserved first and last residue. A D gene is named only where the DNA matches it firmly.

D: TRBD1
V: TRBV28
CDR3: ASMGRDRGVDEQY

D: TRBD2
V: TRBV12-3/TRBV12-4
CDR3: ARRWREHEQY

D: TRBD2
V: TRBV5-1
CDR3: ASSLETSGYNEQF

D: TRBD1
V: TRBV18
CDR3: ASSPRTGQDEQY

D: .
V: TRBV6-5
CDR3: ASTRSGGPTDTQY

D: TRBD2
V: TRBV7-2
CDR3: ASSLFSGRALYEQF

D: TRBD2
V: TRBV30
CDR3: AWSTSGSRADTQY

D: .
V: TRBV2
CDR3: ASLSSNRGGTQY

D: .
V: TRBV6-5
CDR3: ASSSIWDFNEQF

D: .
V: TRBV5-4
CDR3: ASSKKGDLGNTIY

D: .
V: TRBV9
CDR3: ASSPRGGSNTEAF

D: TRBD2
V: TRBV7-8
CDR3: ASRSTLWSTSGGGETQY

D: .
V: TRBV10-1
CDR3: ASIRVPAGSGVKAGRRMTQY

D: .
V: TRBV7-9
CDR3: ASSQADSYGYT

D: TRBD2
V: TRBV27
CDR3: ASSSLGGGFRNEQF